Listed below are T cell receptor beta chains from one sample, sequenced in a study of blood T cell repertoires in COVID-19. Only in-frame clones appear in the TCRdb table, and some are missing; sequencing was by immunoSEQ multiplex PCR. The sample shows fewer than 200,000 clones, around four fifths of them seen only once. The sample comprised peripheral blood. These receptors came from a man in his 70s with active or convalescent COVID-19. The CDR3 runs from the conserved cysteine through the conserved F or W. Fields, in order: clone size, V gene, D gene, J gene, CDR3 protein, CDR3 DNA. The D gene is left open where the match is weak. Expanded clones get a size class; other rows say once, few or many, or leave the size out.

>-|TRBV11-3|-|TRBJ2-7
CASSLARFDEQYF
TGTGCCAGCAGCTTAGCGCGCTTCGACGAGCAGTACTTC
>-|TRBV6-5|-|TRBJ1-1
CASSYSFSGANTEAFF
TGTGCCAGCAGTTACTCGTTTTCAGGGGCGAACACTGAAGCTTTCTTT
>-|TRBV6-6|-|TRBJ1-3
CASSSRGQTGNTIYF
TGTGCCAGCAGCTCCCGCGGACAGACTGGAAACACCATATATTTT
>-|TRBV10-3|-|TRBJ1-1
CAISTDSSTEAFF
TGTGCCATCAGTACTGACAGCAGTACTGAAGCTTTCTTT
>once|TRBV3-1/TRBV3-2|-|TRBJ1-6
CASSHTRGGVTSPLHF
TGTGCCAGCAGCCACACACGGGGGGGTGTAACCTCACCCCTCCACTTT
>-|TRBV6-5|-|TRBJ2-3
CASRPSGVNTQYF
TGTGCCAGCAGACCTTCAGGGGTAAATACGCAGTATTTT
>-|TRBV28|TRBD1|TRBJ1-2
CASRVGQTYGYTF
TGTGCCAGCAGGGTGGGACAGACCTATGGCTACACCTTC
>many|TRBV7-2|TRBD2|TRBJ2-1
CASSLSLADYNEQFF
TGTGCCAGCAGCTTATCACTAGCGGACTACAATGAGCAGTTCTTC
>-|TRBV5-4|TRBD2|TRBJ2-7
CASSLTSGNEQYF
TGTGCCAGCAGCTTGACTAGCGGGAACGAGCAGTACTTC
>-|TRBV18|-|TRBJ1-1
CASSEGVDTEAFF
TGTGCCAGCTCAGAGGGTGTAGACACTGAAGCTTTCTTT
>-|TRBV7-9|TRBD1|TRBJ2-2
CASSWGTGGTGELFF
TGTGCCAGCAGCTGGGGAACAGGGGGGACCGGGGAGCTGTTTTTT
>-|TRBV2|TRBD2|TRBJ2-1
CATTRTSGYNEQFF
TGTGCCACCACGAGGACTAGCGGCTACAATGAGCAGTTCTTC
>-|TRBV28|TRBD1|TRBJ1-2
CASSSPTGDGYTF
TGTGCCAGCAGCTCCCCAACAGGGGACGGCTACACCTTC
>-|TRBV11-2|-|TRBJ1-1
CASSPQGSRNTEAFF
TGTGCCAGCAGCCCCCAGGGCAGTCGGAACACTGAAGCTTTCTTT
>-|TRBV7-9|TRBD1|TRBJ1-2
CASSSSLQGAQRGYTF
TGTGCCAGCAGCTCGAGCCTTCAGGGGGCGCAAAGGGGCTACACCTTC
>-|TRBV2|TRBD2|TRBJ2-7
CASSERLAAAYEQYF
TGTGCCAGCAGTGAACGGCTAGCGGCGGCCTACGAGCAGTACTTC
>few|TRBV6-2/TRBV6-3|-|TRBJ1-1
CASSYMRDTEAFF
TGTGCCAGCAGTTACATGAGGGACACTGAAGCTTTCTTT
>-|TRBV30|-|TRBJ1-2
CAWSIAGVYGYTF
TGTGCCTGGAGCATAGCCGGGGTTTATGGCTACACCTTC
>-|TRBV4-3|-|TRBJ2-2
CASSQEIAVTGELFF
TGCGCCAGCAGCCAAGAAATAGCGGTCACCGGGGAGCTGTTTTTT
>-|TRBV7-2|TRBD2|TRBJ2-1
CASSLAAGGNEQFF
TGTGCCAGCAGCTTAGCGGCGGGGGGCAATGAGCAGTTCTTC
>-|TRBV6-5|-|TRBJ2-6
CASGLSGANVLTF
TGTGCCAGCGGGCTGTCTGGGGCCAACGTCCTGACTTTC
>-|TRBV5-1|TRBD2|TRBJ2-1
CASSLGASGGGNEQFF
TGCGCCAGCAGCTTGGGGGCTAGCGGGGGCGGGAATGAGCAGTTCTTC
>-|TRBV9|-|TRBJ1-1
CASSVGGAQGTEAFF
TGTGCCAGCAGCGTAGGTGGGGCGCAGGGCACTGAAGCTTTCTTT
>-|TRBV15|-|TRBJ1-1
CATSPQGTGTEAFF
TGTGCCACCAGCCCCCAGGGTACGGGCACTGAAGCTTTCTTT
>few|TRBV18|-|TRBJ1-3
CASSRDNSGNTIYF
TGTGCCAGCTCACGTGACAACTCTGGAAACACCATATATTTT
>-|TRBV30|TRBD1|TRBJ1-1
CAWSVWTGNTEAFF
TGTGCCTGGAGTGTTTGGACAGGGAACACTGAAGCTTTCTTT
>-|TRBV11-2|-|TRBJ2-5
CASSLNPTGIQETQYF
TGTGCCAGCAGCTTAAACCCCACAGGGATACAAGAGACCCAGTACTTC
>once|TRBV18|-|TRBJ1-6
CASSPQSGANNSPLHF
TGTGCCAGCTCACCACAATCGGGAGCCAATAATTCACCCCTCCACTTT
>-|TRBV6-5|-|TRBJ1-2
CASSKSSYGYTF
TGTGCCAGCAGCAAGTCCAGCTATGGCTACACCTTC
>once|TRBV24-1|-|TRBJ2-5
CATSSGRDGGETQYF
TGTGCCACCAGTTCCGGGAGAGATGGAGGGGAGACCCAGTACTTC
>few|TRBV5-4|-|TRBJ1-6
CASSSYYGTSYSPLHF
TGTGCCAGCAGCTCTTATTACGGGACAAGTTATTCACCCCTCCACTTT
>once|TRBV19|TRBD1|TRBJ1-6
CASGDRPHSPLHF
TGTGCCAGTGGGGACAGACCTCATTCACCCCTCCACTTT
>-|TRBV3-1/TRBV3-2|TRBD2|TRBJ2-1
CASSQDGGSSGSIYNEQFF
TGTGCCAGCAGCCAAGATGGGGGGTCTAGCGGGAGTATTTACAATGAGCAGTTCTTC
>-|TRBV6-5|TRBD1|TRBJ1-1
CASSYRGGRGTEAFF
TGTGCCAGCAGTTACCGAGGGGGCCGGGGCACTGAAGCTTTCTTT
>-|TRBV5-1|TRBD2|TRBJ2-1
CASSLALAGVGNEQFF
TGCGCCAGCAGCTTGGCCCTAGCGGGAGTGGGGAATGAGCAGTTCTTC
>once|TRBV6-1|TRBD1|TRBJ1-2
CASSEHPDREVRGYTF
TGTGCCAGCAGTGAACACCCCGACAGGGAGGTGCGTGGCTACACCTTC
>once|TRBV7-8|-|TRBJ2-3
CASSYGGGTDTQYF
TGTGCCAGCAGCTACGGGGGAGGCACAGATACGCAGTATTTT
>-|TRBV4-1|-|TRBJ1-4
CASSQGLTTEKLFF
TGCGCCAGCAGCCAAGGGCTGACAACTGAAAAACTGTTTTTT
>once|TRBV5-1|TRBD2|TRBJ2-2
CASRPPGTSGSGTGELFF
TGCGCCAGCAGACCCCCCGGGACTAGCGGGAGCGGAACCGGGGAGCTGTTTTTT
>few|TRBV18|-|TRBJ1-3
CASSPQEARSSGNTIYF
TGTGCCAGCTCACCACAAGAGGCACGGTCCTCTGGAAACACCATATATTTT
>-|TRBV24-1|TRBD1|TRBJ2-1
CATSDWDRPDEQFF
TGTGCCACCAGTGATTGGGACAGGCCGGATGAGCAGTTCTTC
>-|TRBV5-8|-|TRBJ1-1
CASSLFGVGTEAFF
TGTGCCAGCAGCTTGTTCGGGGTGGGCACTGAAGCTTTCTTT
>-|TRBV5-4|TRBD2|TRBJ2-1
CASSLTSGSVGEQFF
TGTGCCAGCAGCTTGACTAGCGGGAGTGTCGGTGAGCAGTTCTTC
>-|TRBV10-3|-|TRBJ2-3
CAISDGATSTDTQYF
TGTGCCATCAGTGATGGTGCTACCAGCACAGATACGCAGTATTTT
>-|TRBV12-5|TRBD2|TRBJ2-1
CASARSGGSYNEQFF
TGTGCTAGTGCTAGGAGCGGGGGGTCCTACAATGAGCAGTTCTTC
>-|TRBV25-1|-|TRBJ1-2
CASSEKQSAYGYTF
TGTGCCAGCAGTGAAAAACAAAGCGCGTATGGCTACACCTTC
>-|TRBV30|TRBD1|TRBJ1-5
CAWSGTGEQPQHF
TGTGCCTGGAGCGGGACAGGGGAACAGCCCCAGCATTTT
>-|TRBV6-5|TRBD2|TRBJ2-5
CASSYSSGLALETQYF
TGTGCCAGCAGTTACTCGTCGGGACTAGCGTTGGAGACCCAGTACTTC
>few|TRBV9|-|TRBJ1-1
CASSVDAGKEAFF
TGTGCCAGCAGCGTAGATGCAGGGAAGGAAGCTTTCTTT
>-|TRBV3-1/TRBV3-2|TRBD2|TRBJ2-4
CASSQARSAGGIQYF
TGTGCCAGCAGCCAAGCCCGAAGCGCGGGAGGCATTCAGTACTTC
>-|TRBV11-3|TRBD2|TRBJ2-3
CASIQRGVVRDTQYF
TGTGCCAGCATTCAGCGGGGCGTCGTCCGGGATACGCAGTATTTT
>once|TRBV2|-|TRBJ2-6
CASNAEAGANVLTF
TGTGCCAGCAACGCCGAGGCTGGGGCCAACGTCCTGACTTTC
>-|TRBV6-5|-|TRBJ1-6
CASSYGPNSPLHF
TGTGCCAGCAGTTACGGGCCCAATTCACCCCTCCACTTT
>-|TRBV12-3/TRBV12-4|-|TRBJ1-1
CASSLSAGTEAFF
TGTGCCAGCAGTTTATCGGCAGGCACTGAAGCTTTCTTT
>-|TRBV27|TRBD1|TRBJ1-5
CASSPTGTVLNQPQHF
TGTGCCAGCAGTCCGACCGGGACAGTCCTCAATCAGCCCCAGCATTTT